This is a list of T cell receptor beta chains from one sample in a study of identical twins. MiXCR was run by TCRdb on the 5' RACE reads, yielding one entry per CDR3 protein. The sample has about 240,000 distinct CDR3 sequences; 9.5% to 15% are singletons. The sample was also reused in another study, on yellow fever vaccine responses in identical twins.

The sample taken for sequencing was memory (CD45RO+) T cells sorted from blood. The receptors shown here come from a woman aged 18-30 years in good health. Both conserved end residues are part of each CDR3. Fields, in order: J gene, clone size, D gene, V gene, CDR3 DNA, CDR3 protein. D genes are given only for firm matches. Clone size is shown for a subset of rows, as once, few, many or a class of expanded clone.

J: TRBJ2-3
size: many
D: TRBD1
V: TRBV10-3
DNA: TGTGCCATCAGTCTAGGGACAGCACTTGTCACAGATACGCAGTATTTT
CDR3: CAISLGTALVTDTQYF

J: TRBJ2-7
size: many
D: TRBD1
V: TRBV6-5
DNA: TGTGCCAGCAGTTACTCCAGGGGGAACACCTACGAGCAGTACTTC
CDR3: CASSYSRGNTYEQYF

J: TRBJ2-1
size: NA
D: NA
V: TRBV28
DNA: TGTGCCAGCAGCTCCACCGGGGCAGGGAGAAATGAGCAGTTCTTC
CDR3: CASSSTGAGRNEQFF

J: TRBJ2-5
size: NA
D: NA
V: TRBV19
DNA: TGTGCCAGTAGTATGGGCATCCGCGGCGAGACCCAGTACTTC
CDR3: CASSMGIRGETQYF

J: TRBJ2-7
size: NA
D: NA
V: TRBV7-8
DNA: TGTGCCAGCAGCTTCGACGCATCCTACGAGCAGTACTTC
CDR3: CASSFDASYEQYF

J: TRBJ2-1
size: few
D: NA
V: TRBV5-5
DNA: TGTGCCAGCAGCGCCGACAGTGGTCCGTACAATGAGCAGTTCTTC
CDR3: CASSADSGPYNEQFF

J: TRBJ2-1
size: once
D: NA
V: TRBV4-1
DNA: TGCGCCAGCAGCCAAGTAAGGGCTAGGAGGGAGCAGTTCTTC
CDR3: CASSQVRARREQFF

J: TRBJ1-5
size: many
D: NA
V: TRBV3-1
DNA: TGTGCCAGCAGCGTGGGTAATTGGGGGAATCAGCCCCAGCATTTT
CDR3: CASSVGNWGNQPQHF

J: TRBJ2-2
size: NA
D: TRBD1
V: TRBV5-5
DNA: TGTGCCAGCAGCCATATGACAGGGGAAGGCGGGGAGCTGTTTTTT
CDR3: CASSHMTGEGGELFF

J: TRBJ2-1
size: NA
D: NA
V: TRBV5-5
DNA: TGTGCCAGCAGCCCGGAGGGGAGAAAGTCCTACAATGAGCAGTTCTTC
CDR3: CASSPEGRKSYNEQFF